These 18 T cell receptor beta chains originate from one sample sequenced in a study of blood T cell repertoires in COVID-19 (TCRdb year 2020). Library preparation used the immunoSEQ multiplex PCR assay. TCRdb retrieved this table from immuneACCESS and kept in-frame rearrangements only. Not all clones are present; in checked studies, unresolved V genes account for under half, and no reason is known for the remainder. Here the sample has fewer than 150,000 clones; about 83% occur a single time. The ten most abundant clones make up roughly 12% of the sample. Sequencing was done on a sample of peripheral blood. The receptors come from a human donor in a cohort sampled during active COVID-19.

CDR3 in amino acids: CASSQEGGGQGSRYEQYF. CDR3 coding DNA: TGTGCCAGCAGCCAAGAGGGAGGAGGGCAGGGCAGTAGGTACGAGCAGTACTTC. The V call is TRBV3-1 (or the pseudogene TRBV3-2), the J call TRBJ2-7, with D possibly TRBD2 on 6 matching bases. This CDR3 region has 18 residues. Germline lookup yields CDR1 LGHDT and CDR2 YNNKEL (reference sequence). V dropped 0 bases and J dropped 4 bases, with 22 bases sitting between them.

The chain uses TRBV5-1 and TRBJ1-5; D is perhaps TRBD1 (5 bases). With 0 bases removed from V and 5 bases from J, the gap between germline ends came to 9 bases. The CDR3 is 14 amino acids. Germline CDR1 and CDR2: SGHRS and YFSETQ. The CDR3 DNA sequence: TGCGCCAGCAGCTTGGGGTGGGGGGATCAGCCCCAGCATTTT. This gives the protein CASSLGWGDQPQHF.

This clone was recorded only once. The V gene is TRBV19, the J gene TRBJ1-1; D possibly corresponds to TRBD1 (6 bases). This CDR3 contains 15 residues. The germline V gene has CDR1 LNHDA and CDR2 SQIVND (reference sequence). V lost 6 bases and J 5 bases, leaving 19 bases between the germline ends. The CDR3 coding sequence is TGTGCCAGTAGGGGATACGGGACATTGCAGACTGAAGCTTTCTTT. It is translated as CASRGYGTLQTEAFF.

CDR3 region: CASSKSTGLPQHF. As DNA, the CDR3 is TGTGCCAGTAGTAAATCGACAGGCCTGCCCCAGCATTTT. The rearrangement uses TRBV19 and TRBJ1-5; weak D call: TRBD1 (6 bases). The length of the CDR3 is 13 residues. Trimming took 4 bases from V and 9 from J, leaving 13 bases between them. Germline loops: CDR1 LNHDA, CDR2 SQIVND (reference sequence).

This chain uses TRBV10-1 with TRBJ2-7; 9 bases are a match to TRBD1. Germline V lookup: CDR1 WNHNN, CDR2 SYGVQD (reference sequence). Germline trimming cut 6 bases from V and 6 bases from J; bases unmatched to any gene: 9. CDR3 length: 14 residues. CDR3 amino acids: CASSGGQGSAEQYF. The DNA of the CDR3 is TGCGCCAGCAGCGGGGGACAGGGATCGGCCGAGCAGTACTTC.

This sequence joins TRBV9 and TRBJ1-1, with 7 bases lining up with TRBD1. Trimming took 3 bases from V and 1 from J; bases not matched to a gene: 6. The CDR3 covers 15 residues. Germline V gene sequence: CDR1 SGDLS, CDR2 YYNGEE. The CDR3 protein is CASSGTGVANTEAFF. CDR3 DNA sequence: TGTGCCAGCAGCGGAACAGGGGTTGCGAACACTGAAGCTTTCTTT.

The chain joins TRBV7-9 to TRBJ1-3, with TRBD1 identical over 7 bases. This CDR3 is built from 14 residues. Germline V gene sequence: CDR1 SEHNR, CDR2 FQNEAQ (reference sequence). Trimming cost V 11 bases and J 0 bases; bases outside gene matches: 7. The CDR3 DNA reads as TGTGCCGGAGCAGACAGGGCCTCTGGAAACACCATATATTTT. Its translation is CAGADRASGNTIYF. Based on the CDR3 plus reference TRBV7-9 and TRBJ1-3, the full variable domain is DTGVSQNPRHKITKRGQNVTFRCDPISEHNRLYWYRQTLGQGPEFLTYFQNEAQLEKSRLLSDRFSAERPKGSFSTLEIQRTEQGDSAMYLCAGADRASGNTIYFGEGSWLTVV.

The V gene is TRBV3-1 (or the pseudogene TRBV3-2), the J gene TRBJ2-5, with 7 bases fitting TRBD2. Per the germline V gene, CDR1 is LGHDT and CDR2 is YNNKEL (reference sequence). The junction had 12 bases not matched to a gene; V was cut back by 6 bases and J by 2 bases. The length of the CDR3 is 16 residues. In DNA form, the CDR3 reads TGTGCCAGCAGTTCCGACGGGGGGTTTAAGCAAGAGACCCAGTACTTC. Residues: CASSSDGGFKQETQYF.

The genes are TRBV19 and TRBJ2-5; D ambiguous. The CDR3 runs 14 residues. Germline V CDR1 and CDR2: LNHDA, SQIVND (reference sequence). V gave up 0 bases and J gave up 6 bases, with 11 bases separating them. The CDR3 nucleotides read TGTGCCAGTAGTATAGATTTCTCGCGGAAGACCCAGTACTTC. It codes for CASSIDFSRKTQYF. The whole variable domain, filled in from reference TRBV19 and TRBJ2-5, reads DGGITQSPKYLFRKEGQNVTLSCEQNLNHDAMYWYRQDPGQGLRLIYYSQIVNDFQKGDIAEGYSVSREKKESFPLTVTSAQKNPTAFYLCASSIDFSRKTQYFGPGTRLLVL.

V usage is TRBV7-9 and J usage is TRBJ2-7; 7 bases are shared with TRBD1. Germline values: CDR1 SEHNR, CDR2 FQNEAQ (reference sequence). V lost 5 bases to trimming and J lost 4 bases; unmatched junction nucleotides: 5. This CDR3 contains 13 residues. The CDR3 spells CASSEETGYEQYF. For the CDR3, the DNA is TGTGCCAGCAGCGAAGAGACAGGGTACGAGCAGTACTTC. Together with reference TRBV7-9 and TRBJ2-7, the CDR3 gives the full variable domain: DTGVSQNPRHKITKRGQNVTFRCDPISEHNRLYWYRQTLGQGPEFLTYFQNEAQLEKSRLLSDRFSAERPKGSFSTLEIQRTEQGDSAMYLCASSEETGYEQYFGPGTRLTVT.

This clone was seen a single time. This specimen includes other DNA sequences encoding the same CDR3. This rearrangement joins TRBV24-1 to TRBJ2-3; tentative D call: TRBD1 (6 bases). Looked up from germline, CDR1 is KGHDR and CDR2 is SFDVKD. The CDR3 contains 16 residues. V gave up 3 bases and J gave up 1 base, with 13 bases separating them. DNA of the CDR3: TGTGCCACCAGTGATGCTCAGGGGCGAGGCACAGATACGCAGTATTTT. It translates to CATSDAQGRGTDTQYF.

The genes are TRBV2 and TRBJ1-5, with 9 bases that match TRBD1. Looked up from germline, CDR1 is SNHLY and CDR2 is FYNNEI. CDR3 size: 15 residues. Trimming took 5 bases from V and 3 from J; bases not matched to a gene: 5. The DNA for the CDR3 is TGTGCCAGCAGTAGGGACAGGGCCGTCAATCAGCCCCAGCATTTT. This codes for CASSRDRAVNQPQHF.

This clone was detected only a few times. This chain links TRBV12-3 or TRBV12-4 with TRBJ1-2; no clear D gene. V lost 5 bases and J lost 4, with 8 bases in between. The CDR3 length is 12 residues. The chain's CDR3 is CASSPNSYGYTF. CDR3 sequence (DNA): TGTGCCAGCAGTCCCAACAGCTATGGCTACACCTTC.

The chain is built from TRBV7-2 and TRBJ2-1, with 10 bases lining up with TRBD1. Unmatched junction bases numbered 4, after V lost 5 bases and J lost 3 bases. This CDR3 contains 15 residues. Per germline, CDR1 SGHTA and CDR2 FQGNSA. The CDR3: CASSTRTGGYNEQFF. The DNA for the CDR3 is TGTGCCAGCAGCACGAGGACAGGGGGCTACAATGAGCAGTTCTTC. Full variable domain (missing parts from reference TRBV7-2 and TRBJ2-1): GAGVSQSPSNKVTEKGKDVELRCDPISGHTALYWYRQSLGQGLEFLIYFQGNSAPDKSGLPSDRFSAERTGGSVSTLTIQRTQQEDSAVYLCASSTRTGGYNEQFFGPGTRLTVL.

V gene TRBV19 combines with J gene TRBJ1-6; tentatively, D is TRBD1 (6 bases). This CDR3 is built from 13 residues. The V end was cut by 8 bases, the J end by 7 bases, with 12 bases between. Germline V gene data show CDR1 as LNHDA and CDR2 as SQIVND (reference sequence). In nucleotides, the CDR3 is TGTGCCAGTCGACAGGAAGGCAATTCACCCCTCCACTTT. This encodes CASRQEGNSPLHF.

The rearrangement uses TRBV20-1 and TRBJ2-1, with D maybe TRBD2 (6 bases). The CDR3 length is 16 residues. In germline, CDR1 is DFQATT, CDR2 SNEGSKA (reference sequence). V lost 3 bases to trimming and J lost 0 bases, with 15 bases between them. This CDR3 is CSASETGTYSYNEQFF. The CDR3 bases are TGCAGTGCTAGTGAGACCGGGACTTACTCCTACAATGAGCAGTTCTTC.

V gene TRBV19 combines with J gene TRBJ1-2; D remains unclear. The germline CDR1 and CDR2 sequences are LNHDA and SQIVND (reference sequence). The CDR3 loop spans 13 amino acids. The V gene lost 3 bases and the J gene lost 4 bases, with 9 bases spanning the gap. CDR3 in DNA: TGTGCCAGTAGTATTACTGCTTTCTATGGCTACACCTTC. Protein product: CASSITAFYGYTF.

V is TRBV5-4 and J is TRBJ2-3; 11 bases align to TRBD2. The CDR3 extends over 18 amino acids. Per the germline V gene, CDR1 is SGHNT and CDR2 is YYREEE (reference sequence). Trimming cost V 0 bases and J 0 bases; bases outside gene matches: 6. This CDR3 reads CASSLGLAGGTSTDTQYF. The CDR3 DNA reads as TGTGCCAGCAGCTTGGGTCTAGCGGGGGGTACTAGCACAGATACGCAGTATTTT. Filled out from reference TRBV5-4 and TRBJ2-3, the complete variable domain reads ETGVTQSPTHLIKTRGQQVTLRCSSQSGHNTVSWYQQALGQGPQFIFQYYREEENGRGNFPPRFSGLQFPNYSSELNVNALELDDSALYLCASSLGLAGGTSTDTQYFGPGTRLTVL.